The entry below describes one TCR beta chain. The data were taken from a study of blood T cell repertoires in COVID-19. The wider study: Samples of COVID-19 (acute and convalescent) were obtained from the United States, Italy and Spain. T cells, B-cell-depleted T cells, or PBMCs supplied cDNA or gDNA.

Seattle's enrolled individuals joined amid active infection and were then monitored longitudinally. The table came from immunoSEQ multiplex PCR; TCRdb's copy has only in-frame clones and leaves some out. Of about 270,000 clones in the sample, 86% were seen once. The CDR3 covers 12 residues. V trimming: 5 bases; J trimming: 18 bases; junction bases outside the gene matches: 10. Per germline, CDR1 SGHAT and CDR2 FQNNGV. The sequence came from a woman aged 30 to 39 with COVID-19, enrolled during active disease. What was sequenced was peripheral blood. The V and J genes are TRBV11-2 and TRBJ1-6; 7 bases match TRBD1. In DNA form, the CDR3 reads TGTGCCAGCAGCCTCGCAGGGGGAAAGCACCACTTT. Translating it yields CASSLAGGKHHF.